The rows below give T cell receptor beta chains drawn from one sample of a study of shared clonotypes between healthy human individuals. Method: immunoSEQ multiplex PCR; TCRdb's copy keeps in-frame clones and lacks some. There are approximately 240,000 clones in the sample; about 69% occur only once, and roughly 11% lies in the top ten. Sequenced sample: memory CD4+ T cells sorted from blood. These receptors were obtained from a man under 40 in good health. Both conserved end residues are part of each CDR3. The order of the fields is D gene, clone size, V gene, J gene, CDR3 protein, CDR3 DNA. The D gene is left open where the match is weak. Rows may omit the clone size; those that give it use once, few, many or a size class.

>.|.|TRBV5-8|TRBJ2-3
CASSRDTQYF
TGTGCCAGCAGCCGAGATACGCAGTATTTT
>TRBD2|many|TRBV10-2|TRBJ2-5
CASQLAGEITQYF
TGCGCCAGCCAATTAGCGGGAGAGATTACCCAGTACTTC
>.|once|TRBV14|TRBJ2-5
CASSQYGETQYF
TGTGCCAGCAGCCAGTATGGAGAGACCCAGTACTTC
>TRBD2|.|TRBV30|TRBJ2-1
CARRSGGSYNEQFF
TGTGCCCGACGAAGCGGGGGCTCCTACAATGAGCAGTTCTTC
>.|.|TRBV7-2|TRBJ1-5
CASSIRGNQPQHF
TGTGCCAGCAGCATCCGGGGAAATCAGCCCCAGCATTTT
>.|.|TRBV10-2|TRBJ2-7
CASSKAGRYEQYF
TGCGCCAGCAGTAAGGCAGGGAGATACGAGCAGTACTTC
>TRBD1|few|TRBV29-1|TRBJ1-5
CSVGDRGDQPQHF
TGCAGCGTGGGCGACAGGGGGGATCAGCCCCAGCATTTT
>.|.|TRBV18|TRBJ2-2
CASSPLSPQGNNTGELFF
TGTGCCAGCTCACCACTATCCCCACAGGGTAACAACACCGGGGAGCTGTTTTTT
>.|many|TRBV9|TRBJ1-2
CASSVMGVGYTF
TGTGCCAGCAGCGTAATGGGGGTTGGCTACACCTTC
>.|.|TRBV7-2|TRBJ2-7
CASSPDGFYEQYF
TGTGCCAGCAGCCCGGACGGGTTCTACGAGCAGTACTTC
>.|.|TRBV20-1|TRBJ2-5
CSAANQETQYF
TGCAGTGCGGCTAACCAAGAGACCCAGTACTTC
>TRBD2|once|TRBV18|TRBJ2-1
CASSPAGTSGFNEQFF
TGTGCCAGCTCCCCTGCCGGGACTAGCGGATTCAATGAGCAGTTCTTC
>TRBD2|few|TRBV7-9|TRBJ2-3
CASSPGLAADTQYF
TGTGCCAGCAGCCCGGGACTAGCAGCAGATACGCAGTATTTT
>.|.|TRBV7-2|TRBJ2-7
CASSLDRRSSYEQYF
TGTGCCAGCAGCCTGGATCGGCGTAGCTCCTACGAGCAGTACTTC
>.|.|TRBV7-9|TRBJ2-7
CASARGSYEQYF
TGTGCCAGCGCACGCGGATCCTACGAGCAGTACTTC
>TRBD2|.|TRBV9|TRBJ2-1
CASSVEASGREVFF
TGTGCCAGCAGCGTAGAGGCTAGCGGGAGGGAGGTGTTCTTC
>.|.|TRBV10-2|TRBJ1-1
CASSEPRGEAFF
TGCGCCAGCAGTGAACCCAGGGGTGAAGCTTTCTTT
>.|.|TRBV18|TRBJ2-2
CASSSRINTGELFF
TGTGCCAGCTCATCACGAATAAACACCGGGGAGCTGTTTTTT
>TRBD2|.|TRBV19|TRBJ2-1
CASSIRVAGLNNEQFF
TGTGCCAGTAGTATTCGGGTAGCGGGACTAAACAATGAGCAGTTCTTC
>.|.|TRBV4-1|TRBJ2-1
CASSQEGRTAGHNEQFF
TGCGCCAGCAGCCAAGAAGGGCGGACGGCGGGCCACAATGAGCAGTTCTTC